This T cell receptor beta chain was retrieved from a study of cytomegalovirus exposure and HLA in healthy donors. Study in general: Early released data comprised around 85 million unique TCRs from HLA-typed donors. Within the Caucasian-associated ancestry cluster were around 80% of the roughly 400 genotyped donors.

PCR amplification relied on 60 Vbeta primers (plus 13 Jbeta primers). Libraries were prepared by immunoSEQ multiplex PCR; TCRdb keeps only in-frame clonotypes and omits some of them. The sample shows over 150,000 clones, approximately 79% of them seen only once. The germline V gene has CDR1 LGHNA and CDR2 YSLEER. V shed 4 bases and J shed 0 bases, with 19 bases lying between them. The CDR3 extends over 19 amino acids. Overall study results and limits: The majority of TCR sequences were rare, yet some public TCRs appeared in many donors.

To note about this clone: Its antigen is undetermined.

This TCR was recovered from a woman in her late teens or twenties in good health and CMV-seronegative. The chain combines TRBV4-3 with TRBJ1-6; tentative D call: TRBD1 (5 bases). The sequenced sample was PBMCs. CDR3 sequence: CASSLQVGGESSYNSPLHF. As DNA, the CDR3 is TGCGCCAGCAGCCTACAAGTTGGGGGGGAGAGCTCCTATAATTCACCCCTCCACTTT.